This TCR beta chain emerged from a study of monozygotic twins with inflammatory bowel disease. The length of the CDR3 is 17 residues. CDR1 and CDR2 from the germline V gene are SGHNT and YYREEE (reference sequence). TCRdb re-called the 5' RACE reads and shows each CDR3 protein once, DNA omitted. This sample carries 400,000 to 500,000 distinct CDR3 sequences, with around 2.3% going to the ten biggest clones. The receptor comes from a human donor with ulcerative colitis or Crohn's disease, or a healthy co-twin of an affected twin (not recorded which). The chain carries TRBV5-4 and TRBJ1-3; TCRdb's assignment of TRBD1 cannot be checked, as there is no DNA. The sample taken for sequencing was blood. This chain's CDR3 is CASSSLQGASSGNTIYF.